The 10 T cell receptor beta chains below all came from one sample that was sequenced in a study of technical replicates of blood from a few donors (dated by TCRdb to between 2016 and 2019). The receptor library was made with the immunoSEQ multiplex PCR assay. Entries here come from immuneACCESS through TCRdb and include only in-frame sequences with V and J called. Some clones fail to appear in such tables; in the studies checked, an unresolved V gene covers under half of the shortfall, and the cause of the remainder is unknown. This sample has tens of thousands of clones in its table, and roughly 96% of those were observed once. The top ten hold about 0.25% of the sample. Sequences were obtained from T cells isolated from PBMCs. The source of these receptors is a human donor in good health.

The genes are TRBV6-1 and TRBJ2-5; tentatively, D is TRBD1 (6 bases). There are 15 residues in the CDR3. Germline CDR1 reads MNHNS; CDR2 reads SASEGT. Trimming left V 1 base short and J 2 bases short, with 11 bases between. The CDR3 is CASSEGWTDQETQYF. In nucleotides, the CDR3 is TGTGCCAGCAGTGAAGGGTGGACAGATCAAGAGACCCAGTACTTC.

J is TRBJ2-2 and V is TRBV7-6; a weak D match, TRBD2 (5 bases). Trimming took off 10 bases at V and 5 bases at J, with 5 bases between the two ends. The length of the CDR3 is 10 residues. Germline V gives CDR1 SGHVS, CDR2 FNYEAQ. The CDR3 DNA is TGTGCCACGGGGACCGGGGAGCTGTTTTTT. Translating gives CATGTGELFF.

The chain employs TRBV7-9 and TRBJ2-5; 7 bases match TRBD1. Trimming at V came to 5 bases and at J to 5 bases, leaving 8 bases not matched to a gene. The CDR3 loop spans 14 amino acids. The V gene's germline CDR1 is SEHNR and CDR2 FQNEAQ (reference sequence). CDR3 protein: CASSGSQGWETQYF. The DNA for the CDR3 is TGTGCCAGCAGCGGATCACAGGGGTGGGAGACCCAGTACTTC. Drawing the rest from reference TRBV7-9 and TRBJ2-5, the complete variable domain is DTGVSQNPRHKITKRGQNVTFRCDPISEHNRLYWYRQTLGQGPEFLTYFQNEAQLEKSRLLSDRFSAERPKGSFSTLEIQRTEQGDSAMYLCASSGSQGWETQYFGPGTRLLVL.

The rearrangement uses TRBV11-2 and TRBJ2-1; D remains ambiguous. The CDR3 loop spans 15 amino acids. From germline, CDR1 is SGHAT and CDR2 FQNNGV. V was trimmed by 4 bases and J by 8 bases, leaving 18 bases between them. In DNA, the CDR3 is TGTGCCAGCAGCTCTCGCTATAGTAGGAGCGATGAGCAGTTCTTC. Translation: CASSSRYSRSDEQFF.

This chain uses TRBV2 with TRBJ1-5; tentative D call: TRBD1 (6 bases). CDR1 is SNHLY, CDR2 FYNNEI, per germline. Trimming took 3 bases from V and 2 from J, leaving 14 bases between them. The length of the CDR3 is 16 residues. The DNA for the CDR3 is TGTGCCAGCAGTGAGGATCTACAGGGCCGCAATCAGCCCCAGCATTTT. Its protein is CASSEDLQGRNQPQHF.

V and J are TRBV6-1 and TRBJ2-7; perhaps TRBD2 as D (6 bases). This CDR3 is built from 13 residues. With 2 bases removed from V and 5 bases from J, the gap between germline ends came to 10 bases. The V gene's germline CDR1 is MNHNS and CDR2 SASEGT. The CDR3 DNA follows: TGTGCCAGCAGTGAATCGGGGGTCCACGAGCAGTACTTC. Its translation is CASSESGVHEQYF.

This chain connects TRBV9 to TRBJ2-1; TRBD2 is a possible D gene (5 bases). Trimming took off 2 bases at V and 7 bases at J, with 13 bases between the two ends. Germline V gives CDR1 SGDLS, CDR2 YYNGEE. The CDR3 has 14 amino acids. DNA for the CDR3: TGTGCCAGCAGCGTTACAGCTAGCCCAAATGAGCAGTTCTTC. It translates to CASSVTASPNEQFF.

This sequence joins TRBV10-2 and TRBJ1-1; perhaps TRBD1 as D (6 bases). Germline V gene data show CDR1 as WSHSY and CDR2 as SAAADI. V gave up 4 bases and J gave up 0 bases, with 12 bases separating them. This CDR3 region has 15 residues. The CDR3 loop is CASSGQVHMNTEAFF. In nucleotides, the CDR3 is TGCGCCAGCAGTGGACAGGTTCATATGAACACTGAAGCTTTCTTT.

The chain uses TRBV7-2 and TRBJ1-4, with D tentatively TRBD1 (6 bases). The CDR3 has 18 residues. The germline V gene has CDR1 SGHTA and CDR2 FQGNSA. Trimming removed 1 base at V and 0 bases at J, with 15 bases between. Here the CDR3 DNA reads TGTGCCAGCAGCTTAGGGGCCAGGGGTCCTGCAACTAATGAAAAACTGTTTTTT. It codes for CASSLGARGPATNEKLFF.

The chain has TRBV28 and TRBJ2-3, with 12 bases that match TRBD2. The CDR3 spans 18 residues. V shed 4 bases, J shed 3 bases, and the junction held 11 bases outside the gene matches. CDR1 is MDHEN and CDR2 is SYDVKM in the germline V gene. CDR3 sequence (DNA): TGTGCCAGCAGTTGGGGGACTAGCGGGTCGACCTGGACAGATACGCAGTATTTT. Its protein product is CASSWGTSGSTWTDTQYF.